This T cell receptor (beta chain) was retrieved from a study of identical twins' blood T cells. Findings and limits, study-wide: Shared environment remains a possible cause of twin similarity.

In the case of this clonotype: Its antigen is as yet unknown. This may arise from a read error, as a much more abundant clone is one base away.

TCRdb analysed the 5' RACE reads with MiXCR anew, one entry per CDR3 protein. Of about 370,000 distinct CDR3 sequences listed, under 30% are singletons. Reared together, all three twin pairs probably met the same infectious agents and vaccines. V lost 5 bases to trimming and J lost 7 bases, with 14 bases between them. The CDR3 length is 12 residues. Germline V gives CDR1 DFQATT, CDR2 SNEGSKA (reference sequence). The sequencing sample was made of PBMCs. This receptor was obtained from a woman aged 18-50 years in good health. The rearrangement joins TRBV20-1 to TRBJ1-1; TRBD1 might be the D (5 bases). The DNA of the CDR3 is TGCAGTGCTTTTCAGCAGAGGGGTGAAGCTTTCTTT. Amino acid sequence: CSAFQQRGEAFF.